This T cell receptor (beta chain) appears in the sequencing data of a study of blood T cell repertoires in COVID-19. The CDR3 spans 17 residues. V gave up 7 bases and J gave up 2 bases; unmatched junction bases: 13. In germline, CDR1 is MDHEN, CDR2 SYDVKM. Authors' data handling: Amplification of reference gene primers provided the estimated nucleated cell counts. TCRdb's copy holds only in-frame clones and misses some; the assay was immunoSEQ multiplex PCR. Clone size and V and J calls were adopted from that table, with D and trimming inferred from the DNA. This repertoire shows 250,000 to 350,000 clones, roughly 86% found once; its top ten account for 1%.

The source is a woman aged 30 to 39 who had recovered from COVID-19. This chain uses TRBV28 with TRBJ1-5; 8 bases agree with TRBD1. The sample consisted of PBMCs or T cells enriched from blood (not recorded which). CDR3 sequence (DNA): TGTGCCAGCACTGACCCCGGGACAGGCGTCGGCAATCAGCCCCAGCATTTT. This gives the protein CASTDPGTGVGNQPQHF.